This passage covers 9 T cell receptor beta chains from one sample sequenced in a study of blood T cell repertoires in COVID-19. The protocol was immunoSEQ multiplex PCR, while the TCRdb copy is restricted to in-frame clones and leaves out a portion. The sample contains over 65,000 clones, 90% of which appear only once. The sequencing sample was made of peripheral blood. The source is a human donor in a cohort sampled during active COVID-19.

The chain employs TRBV18 and TRBJ1-6, with a possible D match to TRBD1 (5 bases). Trimming cost V 8 bases and J 9 bases, with 20 bases left between them. The CDR3 contains 15 residues. CDR1 and CDR2 (germline): KGHSH, LQKENI. CDR3 in amino acids: CASTPSREGSSPLHF. CDR3 DNA sequence: TGTGCCAGCACCCCTAGCCGGGAGGGGAGTTCACCCCTCCACTTT.

The chain carries TRBV28 and TRBJ2-1; 10 bases are shared with TRBD2. CDR1 is MDHEN and CDR2 is SYDVKM in the germline V gene. Germline trimming cut 5 bases from V and 5 bases from J; bases unmatched to any gene: 6. This CDR3 has 15 residues. The CDR3 DNA reads TGTGCCAGCAGTACGAGCGGGGGGGCCGACAATGAGCAGTTCTTC. Its protein product is CASSTSGGADNEQFF.

The chain uses TRBV19 and TRBJ1-1, with a weak D call TRBD1 (6 bases). Trimming took 5 bases from V and 4 from J, leaving 17 bases between them. CDR1 is LNHDA and CDR2 is SQIVND in the germline V gene (reference sequence). The CDR3 has 15 amino acids. CDR3 sequence: CASSAQTGIGTEAFF. CDR3 in DNA: TGTGCCAGTAGTGCGCAAACAGGGATTGGCACTGAAGCTTTCTTT.

The chain is built from TRBV10-3 and TRBJ1-5; TRBD1 aligns across 7 bases. With 6 bases clipped from V and 0 bases from J, the junction kept 5 bases outside the gene matches. CDR3 length equals 15 residues. Per the germline V gene, CDR1 is ENHRY and CDR2 is SYGVKD. CDR3: CAIRGTDDSNQPQHF. In DNA form, the CDR3 reads TGTGCCATCAGGGGGACAGATGATAGCAATCAGCCCCAGCATTTT.

The rearrangement uses TRBV5-5 and TRBJ2-7; 7 bases align to TRBD1. Germline V gene sequence: CDR1 SGHKS, CDR2 YYEKEE (reference sequence). The CDR3 extends over 17 amino acids. The junction had 14 bases not matched to a gene; V was cut back by 5 bases and J by 0 bases. The CDR3 loop reads CASRGGDRGGPSYEQYF. DNA of the CDR3: TGTGCCAGCAGAGGGGGAGACAGAGGGGGCCCCTCCTACGAGCAGTACTTC.

V and J are TRBV2 and TRBJ1-3, with TRBD1 as a possible D gene (6 bases). V dropped 7 bases and J dropped 4 bases, with 14 bases sitting between them. CDR1 is SNHLY and CDR2 is FYNNEI in the germline V gene. The CDR3 is 14 residues long. CDR3 sequence: CASMLEGTGNTIYF. DNA for the CDR3: TGTGCCAGCATGTTAGAAGGGACAGGAAACACCATATATTTT.

The J gene is TRBJ1-4, the V gene TRBV2; 8 bases are shared with TRBD1. The germline V gene has CDR1 SNHLY and CDR2 FYNNEI. Germline trimming cut 10 bases from V and 6 bases from J; bases unmatched to any gene: 13. The length of the CDR3 is 15 residues. The CDR3 DNA reads as TGTGCCACGTTCCAAAGCCTGGACAGGGATGAAAAACTGTTTTTT. Protein product: CATFQSLDRDEKLFF.

The J gene is TRBJ2-3, the V gene TRBV6-6, with unresolved D. CDR3 size: 12 residues. Germline V gene sequence: CDR1 MNHNY, CDR2 SVGAGI (reference sequence). CDR3 loop: CAISRGRDTQYF. As DNA, the CDR3 is TGTGCGATCAGCCGCGGTAGGGATACGCAGTATTTT.

The chain is built from TRBV4-1 and TRBJ1-2; D not certain. This CDR3 spans 17 amino acids. V was shortened by 0 bases and J by 5 bases, with 19 bases between the two germline ends. The V gene's germline CDR1 is MGHRA and CDR2 YSYEKL. CDR3 residues: CASSQDQATEVLYGYTF. The CDR3 bases are TGCGCCAGCAGCCAAGATCAGGCTACCGAAGTTTTGTATGGCTACACCTTC.